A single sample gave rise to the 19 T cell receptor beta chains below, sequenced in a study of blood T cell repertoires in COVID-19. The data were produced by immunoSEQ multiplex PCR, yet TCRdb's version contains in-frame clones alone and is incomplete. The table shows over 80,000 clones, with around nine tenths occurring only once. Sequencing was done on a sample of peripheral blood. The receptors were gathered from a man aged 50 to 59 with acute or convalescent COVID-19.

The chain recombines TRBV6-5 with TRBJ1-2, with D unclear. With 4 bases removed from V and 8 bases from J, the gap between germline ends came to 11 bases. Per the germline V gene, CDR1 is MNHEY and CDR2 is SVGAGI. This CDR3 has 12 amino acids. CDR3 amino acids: CASSSRGSGYTF. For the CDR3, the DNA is TGTGCCAGCAGTTCGCGGGGTTCCGGCTACACCTTC.

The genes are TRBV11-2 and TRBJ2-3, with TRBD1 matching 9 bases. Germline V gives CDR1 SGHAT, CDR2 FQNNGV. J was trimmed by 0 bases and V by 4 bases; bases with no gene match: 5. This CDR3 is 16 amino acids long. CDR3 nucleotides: TGTGCCAGCAGCTCCGGGACAGGGACTAGCACAGATACGCAGTATTTT. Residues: CASSSGTGTSTDTQYF.

The CDR3 spells CASSEQGRLDGYTF. In DNA form, the CDR3 reads TGTGCCAGCAGTGAACAGGGGCGCCTAGATGGCTACACCTTC. The chain combines TRBV3-1 (or the pseudogene TRBV3-2) with TRBJ1-2, with TRBD1 matching 7 bases. V shed 6 bases, J shed 6 bases, and the junction held 10 bases outside the gene matches. The germline gives CDR1 LGHDT, CDR2 YNNKEL (reference sequence). This CDR3 comprises 14 residues.

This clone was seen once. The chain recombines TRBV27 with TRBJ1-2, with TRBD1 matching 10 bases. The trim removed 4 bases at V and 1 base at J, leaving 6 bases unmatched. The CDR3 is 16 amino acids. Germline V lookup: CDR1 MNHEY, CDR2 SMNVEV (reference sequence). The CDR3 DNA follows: TGTGCCAGCAGTTCCGACAGGGGGCCAGATAACTATGGCTACACCTTC. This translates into CASSSDRGPDNYGYTF.

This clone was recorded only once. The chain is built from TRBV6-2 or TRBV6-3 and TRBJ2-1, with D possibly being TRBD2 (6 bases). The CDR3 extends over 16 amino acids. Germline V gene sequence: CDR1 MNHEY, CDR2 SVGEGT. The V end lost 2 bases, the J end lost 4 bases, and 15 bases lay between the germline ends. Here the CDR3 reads CASSYATSRVYNEQFF. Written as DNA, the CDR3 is TGTGCCAGCAGTTACGCTACTAGCCGGGTATACAATGAGCAGTTCTTC.

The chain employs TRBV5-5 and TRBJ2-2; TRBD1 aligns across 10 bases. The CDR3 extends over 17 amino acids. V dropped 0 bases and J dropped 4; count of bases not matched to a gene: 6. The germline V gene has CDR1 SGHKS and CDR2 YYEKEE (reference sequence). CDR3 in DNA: TGTGCCAGCAGCTTGGGTAGTGGGACAGGGGCCACCGGGGAGCTGTTTTTT. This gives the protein CASSLGSGTGATGELFF.

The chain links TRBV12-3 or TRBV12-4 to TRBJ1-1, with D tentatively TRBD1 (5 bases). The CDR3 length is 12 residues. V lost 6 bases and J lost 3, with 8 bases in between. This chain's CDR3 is CASRGRYTEAFF. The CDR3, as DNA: TGTGCCAGCAGGGGGCGTTACACTGAAGCTTTCTTT.

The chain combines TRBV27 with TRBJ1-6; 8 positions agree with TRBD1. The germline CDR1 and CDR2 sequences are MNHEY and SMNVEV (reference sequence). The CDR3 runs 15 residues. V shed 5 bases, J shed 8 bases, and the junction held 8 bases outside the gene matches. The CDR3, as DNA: TGTGCCAGCAGTCTTTACAGGGGGAGGGATTCACCCCTCCACTTT. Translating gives CASSLYRGRDSPLHF.

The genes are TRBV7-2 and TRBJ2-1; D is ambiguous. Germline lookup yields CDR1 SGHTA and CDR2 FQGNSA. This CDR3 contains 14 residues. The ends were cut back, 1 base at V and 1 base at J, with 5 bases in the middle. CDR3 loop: CASSLGRSYNEQFF. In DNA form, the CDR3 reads TGTGCCAGCAGCTTAGGCCGGTCCTACAATGAGCAGTTCTTC.

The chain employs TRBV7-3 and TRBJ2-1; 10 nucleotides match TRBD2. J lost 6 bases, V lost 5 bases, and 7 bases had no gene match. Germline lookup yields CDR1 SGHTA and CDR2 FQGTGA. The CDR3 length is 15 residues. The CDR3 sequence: CASSLLAGEGNEQFF. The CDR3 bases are TGTGCCAGCAGCCTCCTAGCGGGAGAAGGCAATGAGCAGTTCTTC.

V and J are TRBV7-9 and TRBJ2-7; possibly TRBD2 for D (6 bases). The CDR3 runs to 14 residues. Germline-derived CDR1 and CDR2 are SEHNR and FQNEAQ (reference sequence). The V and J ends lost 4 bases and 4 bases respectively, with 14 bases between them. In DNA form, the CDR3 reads TGTGCCAGCAGCTCCGCAGGGAGGTCTTACGAGCAGTACTTC. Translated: CASSSAGRSYEQYF. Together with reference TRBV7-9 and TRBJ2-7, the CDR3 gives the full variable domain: DTGVSQNPRHKITKRGQNVTFRCDPISEHNRLYWYRQTLGQGPEFLTYFQNEAQLEKSRLLSDRFSAERPKGSFSTLEIQRTEQGDSAMYLCASSSAGRSYEQYFGPGTRLTVT.

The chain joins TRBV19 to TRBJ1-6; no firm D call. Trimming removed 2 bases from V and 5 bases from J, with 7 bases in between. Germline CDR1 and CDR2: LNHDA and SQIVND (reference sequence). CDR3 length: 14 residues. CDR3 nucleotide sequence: TGTGCCAGTAGTATACGGCAGGATAATTCACCCCTCCACTTT. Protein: CASSIRQDNSPLHF.

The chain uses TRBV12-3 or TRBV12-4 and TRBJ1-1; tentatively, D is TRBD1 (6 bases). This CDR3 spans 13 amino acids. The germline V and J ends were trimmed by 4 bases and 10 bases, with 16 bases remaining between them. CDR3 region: CASSSTLGQRAFF. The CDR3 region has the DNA TGTGCCAGCAGTTCTACCCTGGGACAAAGAGCTTTCTTT.

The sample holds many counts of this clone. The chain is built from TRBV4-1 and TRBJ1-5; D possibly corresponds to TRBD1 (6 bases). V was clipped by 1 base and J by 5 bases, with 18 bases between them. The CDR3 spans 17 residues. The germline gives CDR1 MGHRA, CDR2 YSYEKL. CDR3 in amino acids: CASSQGPQGSGYQPQHF. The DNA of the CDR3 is TGCGCCAGCAGCCAAGGTCCACAGGGTTCGGGGTATCAGCCCCAGCATTTT.

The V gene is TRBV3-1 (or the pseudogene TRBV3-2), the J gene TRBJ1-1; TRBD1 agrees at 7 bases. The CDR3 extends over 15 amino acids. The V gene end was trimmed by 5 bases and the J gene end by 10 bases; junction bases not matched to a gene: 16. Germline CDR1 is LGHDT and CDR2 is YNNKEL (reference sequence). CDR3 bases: TGTGCCAGCAGCTACCAACACAGGGGATTGGGTTCAGCTTTCTTT. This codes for CASSYQHRGLGSAFF.

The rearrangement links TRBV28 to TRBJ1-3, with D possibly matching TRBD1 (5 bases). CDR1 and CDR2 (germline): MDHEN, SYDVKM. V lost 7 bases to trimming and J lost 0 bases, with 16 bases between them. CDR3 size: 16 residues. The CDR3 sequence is CASMEKTDYSGNTIYF. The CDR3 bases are TGTGCCAGCATGGAGAAGACAGATTACTCTGGAAACACCATATATTTT.

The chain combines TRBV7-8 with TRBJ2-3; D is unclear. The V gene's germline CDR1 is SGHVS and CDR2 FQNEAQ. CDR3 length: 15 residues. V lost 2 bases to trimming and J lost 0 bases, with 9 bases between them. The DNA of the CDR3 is TGTGCCAGCAGCTTATTGGCTGCTAGCACAGATACGCAGTATTTT. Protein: CASSLLAASTDTQYF.

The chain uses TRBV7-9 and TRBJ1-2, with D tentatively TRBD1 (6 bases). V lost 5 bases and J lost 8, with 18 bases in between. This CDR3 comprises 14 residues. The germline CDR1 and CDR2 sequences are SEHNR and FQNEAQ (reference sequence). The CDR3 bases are TGTGCCAGCAGCCTACGCTACAGGGAGGGAGGCTACACCTTC. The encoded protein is CASSLRYREGGYTF.

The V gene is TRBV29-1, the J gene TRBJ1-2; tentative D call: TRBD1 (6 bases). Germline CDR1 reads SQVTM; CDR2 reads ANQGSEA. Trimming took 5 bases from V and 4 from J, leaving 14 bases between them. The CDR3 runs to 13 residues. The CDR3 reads CSVSTGPGYGYTF. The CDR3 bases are TGCAGCGTTTCGACAGGCCCTGGCTATGGCTACACCTTC.